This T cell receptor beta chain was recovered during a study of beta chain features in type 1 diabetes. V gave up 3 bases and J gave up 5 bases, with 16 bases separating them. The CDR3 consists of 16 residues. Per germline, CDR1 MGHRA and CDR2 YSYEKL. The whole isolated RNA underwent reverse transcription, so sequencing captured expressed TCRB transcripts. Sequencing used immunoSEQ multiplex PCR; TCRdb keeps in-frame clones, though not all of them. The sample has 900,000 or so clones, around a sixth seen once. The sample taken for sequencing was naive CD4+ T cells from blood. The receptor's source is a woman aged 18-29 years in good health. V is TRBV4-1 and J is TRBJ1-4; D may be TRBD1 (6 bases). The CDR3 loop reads CASSQDLGGGNEKLFF. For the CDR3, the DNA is TGCGCCAGCAGCCAGGACCTAGGGGGAGGGAATGAAAAACTGTTTTTT.